This TCR beta chain derives from a study of blood T cell repertoires in COVID-19. Study-wide background: Sources were T cells, B-cell-depleted T cells, or PBMCs; the material itself was cDNA or gDNA.

The CDR3 is 14 residues long. CDR1 is DFQATT, CDR2 SNEGSKA, per germline (reference sequence). The J segment lost 6 bases and the V segment lost 3 bases, leaving 7 bases of the junction unmatched. Original methodology: Using reference gene primer amplification, nucleated cell counts were estimated. Method: immunoSEQ multiplex PCR; TCRdb's copy keeps in-frame clones and lacks some. D and trimming were read from the DNA, whereas the V and J calls and clone size are those reported in that table. The sample consists of over 25,000 clones, roughly 89% of them appearing once. Sequencing was carried out using peripheral blood. The V gene is TRBV20-1, the J gene TRBJ1-5; 8 bases map to TRBD1. The TCR sequence derives from a man in his 70s with active COVID-19. CDR3 protein: CSASQGAVIQPQHF. The CDR3 bases are TGCAGTGCTAGTCAGGGGGCAGTGATTCAGCCCCAGCATTTT.